This T cell receptor (beta chain) was sequenced for a study of cytomegalovirus exposure and HLA in healthy donors. As concerns this clone: As yet, its antigen is unknown. A junction boundary mismatches the germline segment, possibly from a read error.

Study conclusions and caveats: In vitro, three CMV-associated chains proved specific for CMV antigens. In a later analysis, first-cohort TCR clusters were found to tend to co-occur in the 130 or so validation repertoires.

The table came from immunoSEQ multiplex PCR; TCRdb's copy has only in-frame clones and leaves some out. The table lists 330,000 or so clones, 80% to 90% of them singletons, with around 0.84% in the top ten. The clonotype was recovered from a woman younger than 30 in good health and CMV-seronegative. Sequencing was carried out using PBMCs.

The DNA of the CDR3 is TGTGCTAGCAGCTTAGAGGTGACAGGGGGTATGAATGAGCAGTTCTTC. This gives the protein CASSLEVTGGMNEQFF. The genes are TRBV7-7 and TRBJ2-1; 9 bases match TRBD1. The CDR3 runs 16 residues. Germline lookup yields CDR1 SSHAT and CDR2 FNYEAQ (reference sequence).